This T cell receptor (beta chain) was sequenced for a study of blood T cell repertoires in COVID-19. Study information: The origin of the acute and convalescent COVID-19 samples was the United States, Italy and Spain. Sample material is recorded as cDNA or gDNA derived from T cells, B-cell-depleted T cells, or PBMCs.

As processed by the authors: Scientists estimated how many nucleated cells there were by amplifying reference gene primers. Libraries were prepared by immunoSEQ multiplex PCR; TCRdb keeps only in-frame clonotypes and omits some of them. V and J calls and clone size are as listed in that table; D and trimming were resolved from the DNA. The sample gives about 190,000 clones, 80% to 90% of which show up once; about a fifth is in the top ten. The CDR3 is 11 amino acids. The germline V gene has CDR1 SGHRS and CDR2 YFSETQ. V gave up 5 bases and J gave up 15 bases, with 12 bases separating them. A few counts support this clone.

Sequenced sample: peripheral blood. This chain joins TRBV5-1 and TRBJ1-6; D unresolved. This TCR came from a human donor in a cohort sampled during active COVID-19. The CDR3 region is CASRNRYDLHF. The CDR3 DNA is TGCGCCAGCAGGAACCGCTATGACCTCCACTTT.